This note documents a single TCR beta chain sequence. No antigen is known for it. The record originates from a study of cytomegalovirus exposure and HLA in healthy donors. This CDR3 region has 14 residues. Trimming pared 1 base from V and 5 bases from J, leaving 9 bases between. CDR1 is LGHNA and CDR2 is YNFKEQ in the germline V gene. Study results and caveats: Cytomegalovirus status, reportedly, was diagnosed with high specificity and sensitivity by the classifier. Listed as cytomegalovirus-associated were 164 TCR beta chains.

This table comes from immunoSEQ multiplex PCR, and its TCRdb copy is limited to in-frame clones, with some not included. The data hold around 260,000 clones, with 90% observed a single time. The V call is TRBV4-2, the J call TRBJ1-5; no firm D call. Sequenced sample: PBMCs. This TCR was sampled from a woman aged 25 to 39 in good health and CMV-seronegative. CDR3 in amino acids: CASSQVGEDQPQHF. As DNA, the CDR3 is TGTGCCAGCAGCCAAGTAGGAGAGGATCAGCCCCAGCATTTT.